Listed here are 17 T cell receptor beta chains from one sample, sequenced in a study. Cells sorted as Tregs were CD4+, CD25+ and CD127-/low. The TRBV12-4/TRBJ1-2 clonotypes were amplified using barcode primers with ligated adaptors. TCRdb passed the multiplex PCR reads through MiXCR, listing each CDR3 protein once. The sample lists a few thousand distinct CDR3 sequences, over 1% seen once, with 15% to 19% in the top ten. Sample: tumor-infiltrating Tregs sorted from the breast tumor. These receptors were obtained from a female donor with breast cancer.

This clonotype counts as medium-sized. The chain has TRBV12-3 or TRBV12-4 and TRBJ1-2, with 7 bases matching TRBD1. CDR3 length: 14 amino acids. The junction had 9 bases not matched to a gene; V was cut back by 3 bases and J by 8 bases. CDR3 residues: CASSFLRQGPGYTF. For the CDR3, the DNA is TGTGCCAGCAGTTTCCTCAGACAGGGACCAGGCTACACCTTC.

The chain joins TRBV12-3 or TRBV12-4 to TRBJ1-2; unclear D gene. The CDR3 runs to 13 residues. V was clipped by 5 bases and J by 3 bases, with 10 bases between them. CDR3 sequence: CASSPSSYYGYTF. CDR3 DNA: TGTGCCAGCAGTCCGAGCAGCTACTATGGCTACACCTTC.

By sample fraction, this clonotype is medium-sized. The J gene is TRBJ1-2, the V gene TRBV12-3 or TRBV12-4; D is undetermined. The germline V and J ends were trimmed by 4 bases and 5 bases, with 11 bases remaining between them. The CDR3 sequence is 13 residues long. DNA of the CDR3: TGTGCCAGCAGTTCAACACTTAGGTATGGCTACACCTTC. It is translated as CASSSTLRYGYTF.

This clonotype is medium-sized in the sample. This chain links TRBV12-3 or TRBV12-4 with TRBJ1-2; 7 bases line up with TRBD1. Trimming took 3 bases from V and 6 from J; bases not matched to a gene: 4. The CDR3 is made up of 13 amino acids. The CDR3 sequence is CASSFTGTDGYTF. The CDR3 DNA is TGTGCCAGCAGTTTTACCGGGACAGATGGCTACACCTTC.

In its sample, this clonotype ranks as medium-sized. The chain combines TRBV12-3 or TRBV12-4 with TRBJ1-2; the D gene is possibly TRBD1 (5 bases). The CDR3 consists of 14 residues. V lost 6 bases and J lost 5, with 16 bases in between. Written as DNA, the CDR3 is TGTGCCAGCAGCGGGACGCAGCTCCGTTATGGCTACACCTTC. Its protein is CASSGTQLRYGYTF.

This clonotype is termed medium-sized. The chain recombines TRBV12-3 or TRBV12-4 with TRBJ1-2; D ambiguous. CDR3 length: 14 amino acids. Trimming left V 11 bases short and J 2 bases short, with 18 bases between. The CDR3 DNA is TGTGCCTTAAGAGGACCAAACTCAAACTATGGCTACACCTTC. Its protein product is CALRGPNSNYGYTF.

This clonotype is categorized as medium-sized. This rearrangement joins TRBV12-3 or TRBV12-4 to TRBJ1-2; D uncertain. The V end was cut by 5 bases, the J end by 1 base, with 8 bases between. The CDR3 has 13 amino acids. DNA for the CDR3: TGTGCCAGCAGTATACAGATTAACTATGGCTACACCTTC. The encoded protein is CASSIQINYGYTF.

This clonotype is deemed medium-sized (0.01 to 0.1%). The chain employs TRBV12-3 or TRBV12-4 and TRBJ1-2; 8 positions match TRBD1. The CDR3 is 13 amino acids. V dropped 2 bases and J dropped 8; count of bases not matched to a gene: 4. CDR3 nucleotides: TGTGCCAGCAGTTTACGGACAGGGCAGGGCTACACCTTC. It is translated as CASSLRTGQGYTF.

This clonotype was seen at least ten times. The CDR3 is CASSFDRYYGYTF. In DNA, the CDR3 is TGTGCCAGCAGTTTCGACAGGTACTATGGCTACACCTTC. This chain uses TRBV12-3 or TRBV12-4 with TRBJ1-2; weak D call: TRBD1 (6 bases). This CDR3 is built from 13 residues. V lost 3 bases to trimming and J lost 3 bases, with 8 bases between them.

This clonotype is medium-sized by share. The chain couples TRBV12-3 or TRBV12-4 to TRBJ1-2; D may be TRBD1 (5 bases). Deletions cut 3 bases from V and 3 bases from J, with 8 bases between. The CDR3 length is 13 residues. CDR3 bases: TGTGCCAGCAGTTTCGACAGCGACTATGGCTACACCTTC. Translated: CASSFDSDYGYTF.

Relative to its sample, this clonotype is medium-sized. The rearrangement links TRBV12-3 or TRBV12-4 to TRBJ1-2; D gene uncertain. V lost 2 bases and J 1 base, leaving 8 bases between the germline ends. This CDR3 region has 14 residues. The CDR3 loop is CASSLRPDNYGYTF. The CDR3, as DNA: TGTGCCAGCAGTTTAAGACCGGATAACTATGGCTACACCTTC.

This clonotype is labeled large. The V and J genes are TRBV12-3 or TRBV12-4 and TRBJ1-2; D not certain. The CDR3 is 14 amino acids. V gave up 4 bases and J gave up 0 bases, with 9 bases separating them. The CDR3 loop is CASSSLGTNYGYTF. The CDR3 coding sequence is TGTGCCAGCAGTTCTTTGGGCACTAACTATGGCTACACCTTC.

This clonotype is judged medium-sized. The chain joins TRBV12-3 or TRBV12-4 to TRBJ1-2; no definite D call. The CDR3 length is 12 residues. The V end lost 3 bases, the J end lost 2 bases, and 4 bases lay between the germline ends. The CDR3 loop is CASSFWNYGYTF. DNA for the CDR3: TGTGCCAGCAGTTTCTGGAACTATGGCTACACCTTC.

This clonotype counts as medium-sized (0.01 to 0.1%). CDR3 DNA sequence: TGTGCCAGCAACGGAGGGCATGGCTACACCTTC. This sequence encodes CASNGGHGYTF. V is TRBV12-3 or TRBV12-4 and J is TRBJ1-2; no reliable D call. CDR3 length: 11 amino acids. V shed 7 bases and J shed 6 bases, with 9 bases lying between them.

By frequency in the sample, this clonotype is medium-sized. The genes are TRBV12-3 or TRBV12-4 and TRBJ1-2; D is ambiguous. CDR3 length equals 14 residues. V gave up 3 bases and J gave up 4 bases, with 12 bases separating them. CDR3 DNA: TGTGCCAGCAGTTTGCCATCTGCCGTCTATGGCTACACCTTC. Translation gives CASSLPSAVYGYTF.

V usage is TRBV12-3 or TRBV12-4 and J usage is TRBJ1-2; D call uncertain. Trimming stripped 3 bases from V and 4 bases from J, with 9 bases between. This CDR3 comprises 13 residues. The DNA for the CDR3 is TGTGCCAGCAGTTTGTCAGGCGTCTATGGCTACACCTTC. Residues: CASSLSGVYGYTF.

This clonotype is labeled as medium-sized. V usage is TRBV12-3 or TRBV12-4 and J usage is TRBJ1-2; weak D call: TRBD1 (6 bases). V shed 6 bases and J shed 4 bases, with 15 bases lying between them. The CDR3 loop spans 14 amino acids. The chain's CDR3 is CASRQTGTIYGYTF. The DNA of the CDR3 is TGTGCCAGCAGGCAAACCGGGACAATCTATGGCTACACCTTC.